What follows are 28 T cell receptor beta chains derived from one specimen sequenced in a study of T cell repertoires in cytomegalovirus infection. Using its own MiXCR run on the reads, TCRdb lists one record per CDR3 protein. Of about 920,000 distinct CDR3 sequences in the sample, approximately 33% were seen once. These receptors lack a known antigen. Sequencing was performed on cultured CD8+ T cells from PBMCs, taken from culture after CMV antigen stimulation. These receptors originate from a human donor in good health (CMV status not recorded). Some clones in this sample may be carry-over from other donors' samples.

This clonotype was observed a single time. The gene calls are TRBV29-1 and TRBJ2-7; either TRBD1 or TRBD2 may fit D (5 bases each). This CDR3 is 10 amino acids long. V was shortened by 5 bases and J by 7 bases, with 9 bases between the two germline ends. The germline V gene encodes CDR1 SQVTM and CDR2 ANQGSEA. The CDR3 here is CSVSGREQYF. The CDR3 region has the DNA TGCAGCGTTTCAGGGAGAGAGCAGTACTTC.

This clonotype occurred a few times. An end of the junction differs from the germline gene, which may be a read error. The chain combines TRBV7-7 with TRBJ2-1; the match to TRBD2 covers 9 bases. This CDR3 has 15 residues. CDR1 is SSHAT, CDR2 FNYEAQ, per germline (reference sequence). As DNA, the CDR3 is TGTGCTAGCAGCTTAGCAGCGGGGGGAGGGGATGAGCAGTTCTTC. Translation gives CASSLAAGGGDEQFF.

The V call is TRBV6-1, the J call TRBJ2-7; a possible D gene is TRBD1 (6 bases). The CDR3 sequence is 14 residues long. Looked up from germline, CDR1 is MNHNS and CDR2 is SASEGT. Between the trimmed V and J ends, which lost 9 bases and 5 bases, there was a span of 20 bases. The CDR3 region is CASLGTGKGHEQYF. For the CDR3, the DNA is TGTGCCAGTTTAGGAACAGGGAAGGGGCACGAGCAGTACTTC.

The CDR3 coding sequence is TGCAGCGTTGAGGGGACAGCCTACAATGAGCAGTTCTTC. Its protein is CSVEGTAYNEQFF. This chain uses TRBV29-1 with TRBJ2-1, with TRBD1 matching over 7 bases. The germline V gene encodes CDR1 SQVTM and CDR2 ANQGSEA. V dropped 3 bases and J dropped 2; count of bases not matched to a gene: 1. This CDR3 has 13 amino acids.

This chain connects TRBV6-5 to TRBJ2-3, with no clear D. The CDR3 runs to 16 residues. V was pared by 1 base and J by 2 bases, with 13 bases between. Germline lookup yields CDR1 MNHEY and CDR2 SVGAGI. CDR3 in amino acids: CASSYWAVPTTDTQYF. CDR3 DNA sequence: TGTGCCAGCAGTTACTGGGCCGTCCCCACCACAGATACGCAGTATTTT.

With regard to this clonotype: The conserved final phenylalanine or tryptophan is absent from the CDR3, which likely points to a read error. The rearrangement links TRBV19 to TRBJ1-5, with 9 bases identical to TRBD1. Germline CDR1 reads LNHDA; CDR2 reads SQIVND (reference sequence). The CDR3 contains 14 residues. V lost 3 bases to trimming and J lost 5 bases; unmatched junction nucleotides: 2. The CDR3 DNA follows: TGTGCCAGTAGTATTTGGACAGGGGATCAGCCCCAGCATTCT. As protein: CASSIWTGDQPQHS.

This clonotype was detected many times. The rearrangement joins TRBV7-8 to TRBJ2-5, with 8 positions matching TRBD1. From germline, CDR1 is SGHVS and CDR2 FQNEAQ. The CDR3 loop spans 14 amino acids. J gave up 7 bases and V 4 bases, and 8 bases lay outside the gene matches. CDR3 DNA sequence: TGTGCCAGCAGCTCGGCCGACAGGGGTTTGACCCAGTACTTC. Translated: CASSSADRGLTQYF.

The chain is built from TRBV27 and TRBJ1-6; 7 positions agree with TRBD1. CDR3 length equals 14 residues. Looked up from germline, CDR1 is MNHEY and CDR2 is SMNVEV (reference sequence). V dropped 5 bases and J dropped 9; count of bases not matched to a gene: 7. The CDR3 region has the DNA TGTGCCAGCAGTAAGCAGACAGGGAGTTCACCCCTCCACTTT. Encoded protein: CASSKQTGSSPLHF.

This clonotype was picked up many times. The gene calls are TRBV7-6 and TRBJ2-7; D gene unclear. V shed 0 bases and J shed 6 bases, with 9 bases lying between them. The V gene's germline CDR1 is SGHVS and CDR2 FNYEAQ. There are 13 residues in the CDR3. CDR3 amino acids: CASSLAGLREQYF. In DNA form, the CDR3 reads TGTGCCAGCAGCTTAGCAGGGTTGCGCGAGCAGTACTTC.

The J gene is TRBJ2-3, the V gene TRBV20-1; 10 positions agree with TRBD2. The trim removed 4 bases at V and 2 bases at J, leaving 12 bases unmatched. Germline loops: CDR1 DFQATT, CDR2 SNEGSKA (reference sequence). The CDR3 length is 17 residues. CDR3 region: CSATSGGSGGTTDTQYF. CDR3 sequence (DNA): TGCAGTGCTACTAGCGGGGGATCAGGAGGTACCACAGATACGCAGTATTTT.

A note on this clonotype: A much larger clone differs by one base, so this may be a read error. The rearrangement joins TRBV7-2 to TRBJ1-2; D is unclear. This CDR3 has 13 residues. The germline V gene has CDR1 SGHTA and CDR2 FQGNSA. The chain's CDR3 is CASSLGGWDGCTF. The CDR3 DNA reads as TGTGCCAGCAGCTTAGGAGGTTGGGATGGCTGCACCTTC.

The CDR3 loop is CAIRQSTYEQYF. The CDR3 nucleotides read TGTGCCATCAGGCAGTCGACCTACGAGCAGTACTTC. The chain uses TRBV10-3 and TRBJ2-7; D unclear. Deletions cut 6 bases from V and 2 bases from J, with 8 bases between. This CDR3 contains 12 residues. Germline V lookup: CDR1 ENHRY, CDR2 SYGVKD.

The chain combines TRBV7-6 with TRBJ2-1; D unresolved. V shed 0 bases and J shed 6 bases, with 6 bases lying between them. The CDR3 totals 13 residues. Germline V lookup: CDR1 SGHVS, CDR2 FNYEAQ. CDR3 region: CASSLAWLNEQFF. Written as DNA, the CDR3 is TGTGCCAGCAGCTTAGCGTGGCTCAATGAGCAGTTCTTC.

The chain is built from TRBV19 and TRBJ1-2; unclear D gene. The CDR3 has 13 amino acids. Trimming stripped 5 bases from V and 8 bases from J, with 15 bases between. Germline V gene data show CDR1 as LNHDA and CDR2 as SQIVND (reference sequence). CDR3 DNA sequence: TGTGCCAGTAGTTCCGACAACACCAGGGGCTACACCTTC. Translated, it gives CASSSDNTRGYTF.

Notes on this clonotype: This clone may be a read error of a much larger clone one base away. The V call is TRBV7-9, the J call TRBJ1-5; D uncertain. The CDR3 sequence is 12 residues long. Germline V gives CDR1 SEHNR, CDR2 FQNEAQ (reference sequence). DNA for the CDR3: TGTCCCAGCAGCCCTTCGGGTCAGCCCCAGCATTTT. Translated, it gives CPSSPSGQPQHF.

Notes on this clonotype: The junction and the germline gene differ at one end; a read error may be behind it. Here the CDR3 reads CASSSGQGARGTNVLTF. CDR3 DNA: TGTGCCAGCAGTTCCGGACAGGGGGCGCGTGGGACCAACGTCCTGACTTTC. The V gene is TRBV27, the J gene TRBJ2-6; 11 nucleotides agree with TRBD1. The germline CDR1 and CDR2 sequences are MNHEY and SMNVEV (reference sequence). This CDR3 spans 17 amino acids.

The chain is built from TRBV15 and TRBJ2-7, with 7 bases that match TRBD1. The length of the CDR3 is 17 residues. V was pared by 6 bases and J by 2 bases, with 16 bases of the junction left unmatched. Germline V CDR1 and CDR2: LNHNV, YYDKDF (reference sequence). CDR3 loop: CATSPEAYRDSPYEQYF. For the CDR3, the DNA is TGTGCCACCAGTCCCGAAGCCTACCGGGACAGTCCCTACGAGCAGTACTTC.

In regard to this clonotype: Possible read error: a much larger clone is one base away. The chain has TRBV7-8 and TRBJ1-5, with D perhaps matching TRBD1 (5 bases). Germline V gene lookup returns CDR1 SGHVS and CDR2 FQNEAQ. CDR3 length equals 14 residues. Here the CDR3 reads CVSSVDTSNQPQHF. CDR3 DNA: TGTGTCAGCAGCGTGGACACTAGCAATCAGCCCCAGCATTTT.

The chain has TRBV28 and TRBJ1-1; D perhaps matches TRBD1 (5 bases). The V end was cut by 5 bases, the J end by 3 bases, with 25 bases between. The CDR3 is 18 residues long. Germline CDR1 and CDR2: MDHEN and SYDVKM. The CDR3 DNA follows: TGTGCCAGCAGTGGGATAGGGCAGGGAACGGTCTGGGACACTGAAGCTTTCTTT. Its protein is CASSGIGQGTVWDTEAFF.

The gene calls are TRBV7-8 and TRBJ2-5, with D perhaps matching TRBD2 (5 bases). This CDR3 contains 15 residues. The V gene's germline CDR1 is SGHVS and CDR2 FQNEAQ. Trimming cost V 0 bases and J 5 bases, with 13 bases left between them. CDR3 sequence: CASSLAGTPGETQYF. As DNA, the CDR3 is TGTGCCAGCAGCTTAGCGGGCACCCCGGGGGAGACCCAGTACTTC.

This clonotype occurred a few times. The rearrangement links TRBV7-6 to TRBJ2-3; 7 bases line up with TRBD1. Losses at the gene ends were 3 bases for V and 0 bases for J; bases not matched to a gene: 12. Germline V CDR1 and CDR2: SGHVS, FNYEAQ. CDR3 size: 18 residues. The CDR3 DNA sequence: TGTGCCAGCAGCTTCCCCGCCAACAGGGGAACTAGCACAGATACGCAGTATTTT. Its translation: CASSFPANRGTSTDTQYF.

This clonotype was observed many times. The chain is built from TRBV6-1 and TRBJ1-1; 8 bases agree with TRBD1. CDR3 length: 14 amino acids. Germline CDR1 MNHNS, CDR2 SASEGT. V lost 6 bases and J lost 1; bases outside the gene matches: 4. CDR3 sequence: CASRSDRGNTEAFF. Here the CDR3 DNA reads TGTGCCAGCAGGTCTGACAGGGGGAACACTGAAGCTTTCTTT.

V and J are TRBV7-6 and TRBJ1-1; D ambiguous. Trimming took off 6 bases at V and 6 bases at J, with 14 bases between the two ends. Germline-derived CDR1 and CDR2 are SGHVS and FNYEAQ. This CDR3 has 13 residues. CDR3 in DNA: TGTGCCAGCAGTCCTCCCGGGAGCGCTGAAGCTTTCTTT. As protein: CASSPPGSAEAFF.

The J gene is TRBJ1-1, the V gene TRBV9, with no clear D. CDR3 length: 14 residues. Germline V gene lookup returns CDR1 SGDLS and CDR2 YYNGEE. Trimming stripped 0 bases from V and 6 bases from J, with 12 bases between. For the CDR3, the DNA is TGTGCCAGCAGCGTAGTGGCCGAGGTACCTGAAGCTTTCTTT. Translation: CASSVVAEVPEAFF.

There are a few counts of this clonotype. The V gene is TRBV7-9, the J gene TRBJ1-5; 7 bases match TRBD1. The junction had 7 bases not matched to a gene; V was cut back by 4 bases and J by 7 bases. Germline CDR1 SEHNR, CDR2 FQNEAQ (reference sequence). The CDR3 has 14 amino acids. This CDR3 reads CASSSTGTGQPQHF. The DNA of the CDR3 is TGTGCCAGCAGCTCGACAGGGACGGGCCAGCCCCAGCATTTT.

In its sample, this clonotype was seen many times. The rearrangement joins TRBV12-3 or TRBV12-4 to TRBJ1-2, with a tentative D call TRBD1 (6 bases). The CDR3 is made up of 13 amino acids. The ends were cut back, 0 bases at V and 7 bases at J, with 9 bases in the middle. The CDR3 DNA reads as TGTGCCAGCAGTTTAGCAGGGGGGGCTGGCTACACCTTC. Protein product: CASSLAGGAGYTF.

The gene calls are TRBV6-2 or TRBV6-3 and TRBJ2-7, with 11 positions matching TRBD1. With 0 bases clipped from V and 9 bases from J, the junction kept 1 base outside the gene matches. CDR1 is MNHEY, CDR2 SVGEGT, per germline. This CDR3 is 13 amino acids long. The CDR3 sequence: CASSYSDRGLQYV. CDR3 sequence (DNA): TGTGCCAGCAGTTACTCGGACAGGGGGCTGCAGTACGTC.

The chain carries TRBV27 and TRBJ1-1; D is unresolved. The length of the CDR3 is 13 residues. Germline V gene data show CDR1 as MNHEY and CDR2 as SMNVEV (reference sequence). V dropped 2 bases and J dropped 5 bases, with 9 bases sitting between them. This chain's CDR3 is CASSLSKKTEAFF. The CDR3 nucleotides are TGTGCCAGCAGTTTAAGCAAAAAGACTGAAGCTTTCTTT.